The next 23 T cell receptor beta chains were all read from a single sample in a study of shared clonotypes between healthy human individuals. Here immunoSEQ multiplex PCR was the method, and the copy in TCRdb shows in-frame clones only, minus some. The sample holds roughly 510,000 clones; about 80% are singletons and the top ten take around 12%. Specimen: PBMCs. The receptors stem from a woman between 40 and 55 years old in good health. Some clones in this sample may be carry-over from other donors' samples.

This sequence joins TRBV27 and TRBJ2-5, with a weak D call TRBD1 (6 bases). The DNA matches TRBJ2-7 better at its end, which makes the J call doubtful. The CDR3 length is 15 residues. Per germline, CDR1 MNHEY and CDR2 SMNVEV (reference sequence). The DNA of the CDR3 is TGTGCCAGCAGTCTCGCCGGGACACCACCCTACGAGCAGTACTTC. Its protein product is CASSLAGTPPYEQYF.

The V gene is TRBV4-3, the J gene TRBJ2-3; 9 bases agree with TRBD2. The CDR3 is made up of 17 amino acids. The V gene's germline CDR1 is LGHNA and CDR2 YSLEER. Trimming cost V 0 bases and J 6 bases; bases outside gene matches: 10. The CDR3 DNA reads TGCGCCAGCAGCCAAGATCTAGCGGGGCTGCCGGTGGATACGCAGTATTTT. It encodes CASSQDLAGLPVDTQYF.

The V and J genes are TRBV7-2 and TRBJ2-4; no clear D gene. Germline V gene sequence: CDR1 SGHTA, CDR2 FQGNSA. The CDR3 consists of 14 residues. Deletions cut 5 bases from V and 9 bases from J, with 17 bases between. The CDR3 DNA reads TGTGCCAGCAGCGATAGAGCCTCGGGCGCCATTCAGTACTTC. Its translation: CASSDRASGAIQYF.

This clone was recorded many times. The chain couples TRBV7-8 to TRBJ1-1; 11 nucleotides agree with TRBD1. This CDR3 has 15 residues. After removal of 5 bases from V and 5 bases from J, the junction contained 7 bases not matched to a gene. The germline CDR1 and CDR2 sequences are SGHVS and FQNEAQ. CDR3 DNA: TGTGCCAGCAGCCCAGGGGACAGGGGGGCAACTGAAGCTTTCTTT. Translation gives CASSPGDRGATEAFF.

The V call is TRBV28, the J call TRBJ2-1, with a possible D match to TRBD1 (6 bases). This CDR3 is built from 13 residues. The germline V and J ends were trimmed by 5 bases and 11 bases, with 16 bases remaining between them. Germline V gene sequence: CDR1 MDHEN, CDR2 SYDVKM. Here the CDR3 reads CASSGFAGEQQFF. The CDR3 coding sequence is TGTGCCAGCAGTGGGTTCGCAGGGGAGCAGCAGTTCTTC.

The V and J genes are TRBV29-1 and TRBJ2-1, with 12 bases aligning to TRBD2. With 6 bases clipped from V and 5 bases from J, the junction kept 5 bases outside the gene matches. The CDR3 sequence is 14 residues long. Germline V gene data show CDR1 as SQVTM and CDR2 as ANQGSEA. For the CDR3, the DNA is TGCAGCGTGGGGACTAGCGGGTACCACAATGAGCAGTTCTTC. Amino acids: CSVGTSGYHNEQFF.

The chain employs TRBV5-1 and TRBJ2-7; 11 nucleotides line up with TRBD1. With V trimmed by 0 bases and J by 7 bases, 6 bases remained unmatched. Germline V gene data show CDR1 as SGHRS and CDR2 as YFSETQ. The CDR3 loop spans 15 amino acids. This chain's CDR3 is CASSLGGTGGSEQYF. CDR3 nucleotides: TGCGCCAGCAGCTTGGGCGGGACAGGGGGAAGTGAGCAGTACTTC.

V is TRBV6-8 and J is TRBJ2-1; D gene uncertain. This CDR3 is built from 12 residues. V shed 5 bases and J shed 3 bases, with 5 bases lying between them. Germline V gene sequence: CDR1 MNHGY, CDR2 SAAAGT. In DNA, the CDR3 is TGTGCCAGCAGTGGGGACTACAATGAGCAGTTCTTC. It is translated as CASSGDYNEQFF.

The chain has TRBV7-9 and TRBJ2-5, with D possibly called TRBD1 or TRBD2 (5 bases each). The CDR3 spans 16 residues. The ends were cut back, 0 bases at V and 5 bases at J, with 16 bases in the middle. CDR1 is SEHNR and CDR2 is FQNEAQ in the germline V gene (reference sequence). CDR3 sequence reads: CASSLAGDPTGETQYF. In DNA, the CDR3 is TGTGCCAGCAGCTTAGCGGGGGACCCTACTGGGGAGACCCAGTACTTC.

The chain employs TRBV6-1 and TRBJ2-5; TRBD1 is a possible D gene (5 bases). Matching the DNA end better, TRBJ2-7 makes the J call doubtful. Looked up from germline, CDR1 is MNHNS and CDR2 is SASEGT. The CDR3 has 16 amino acids. DNA of the CDR3: TGTGCCAGCAGTGAAGAGGTGCGACAGAGCTCCTACGAGCAGTACTTC. As protein: CASSEEVRQSSYEQYF.

The V call is TRBV6-1, the J call TRBJ1-2, with D uncertain. This CDR3 contains 13 residues. Looked up from germline, CDR1 is MNHNS and CDR2 is SASEGT. The germline V and J ends were trimmed by 2 bases and 7 bases, with 11 bases remaining between them. CDR3 sequence reads: CASSENPGLGYTF. The CDR3 bases are TGTGCCAGCAGTGAAAATCCGGGCCTTGGCTACACCTTC.

This chain links TRBV18 with TRBJ1-1; D is uncertain. CDR3 length equals 15 residues. Germline loops: CDR1 KGHSH, CDR2 LQKENI. V gave up 2 bases and J gave up 0 bases, with 10 bases separating them. The CDR3 spells CASSPTPQLNTEAFF. In DNA, the CDR3 is TGTGCCAGCTCACCAACTCCTCAGTTGAACACTGAAGCTTTCTTT.

The genes are TRBV28 and TRBJ1-5; D is possibly TRBD1 (6 bases). CDR1 and CDR2 from the germline V gene are MDHEN and SYDVKM. V lost 6 bases, J lost 6 bases, and 18 bases lay in between. The CDR3 totals 15 residues. In DNA form, the CDR3 reads TGTGCCAGCAGCCCGGATCAGGGGATGGGTCAGCCCCAGCATTTT. This gives the protein CASSPDQGMGQPQHF.

CDR3: CASSWNGAEQFF. In DNA, the CDR3 is TGTGCCAGCAGTTGGAATGGGGCGGAGCAGTTCTTC. This chain joins TRBV27 and TRBJ2-1, with D possibly TRBD1 on 5 matching bases. The germline gives CDR1 MNHEY, CDR2 SMNVEV (reference sequence). Trimming left V 4 bases short and J 10 bases short, with 11 bases between. The CDR3 totals 12 residues.

This clone has a handful of counts. The chain is built from TRBV6-1 and TRBJ2-5, with 7 bases that match TRBD1. Looked up from germline, CDR1 is MNHNS and CDR2 is SASEGT. The CDR3 extends over 11 amino acids. With 9 bases clipped from V and 4 bases from J, the junction kept 2 bases outside the gene matches. The CDR3 sequence is CASGTVETQYF. CDR3 coding DNA: TGTGCCAGTGGGACAGTAGAGACCCAGTACTTC.

This clone was counted between two and nine times. The chain links TRBV11-2 to TRBJ1-1; possible D gene TRBD1, 6 bases. CDR1 and CDR2 (germline): SGHAT, FQNNGV. The CDR3 totals 15 residues. V shed 6 bases and J shed 3 bases, with 17 bases lying between them. The CDR3 region has the DNA TGTGCCAGCAGGTGGGACAACGGAGGTCACACTGAAGCTTTCTTT. Residues: CASRWDNGGHTEAFF.

This chain links TRBV7-9 with TRBJ2-3, with 8 nucleotides matching TRBD1. CDR3 length: 15 residues. The ends lost 3 bases at V and 6 bases at J; junction bases unmatched: 8. Germline values: CDR1 SEHNR, CDR2 FQNEAQ (reference sequence). In DNA form, the CDR3 reads TGTGCCAGCAGCTTGGGGGTGCGGGACAGGGATACGCAGTATTTT. It is translated as CASSLGVRDRDTQYF.

This clone was observed at least ten times. Distinct nucleotide sequences in the sample also encode this CDR3. The genes are TRBV9 and TRBJ1-2; D not certain. The V end was cut by 3 bases, the J end by 0 bases, with 9 bases between. Germline values: CDR1 SGDLS, CDR2 YYNGEE. The CDR3 spans 14 residues. The CDR3 here is CASSDPTANYGYTF. The CDR3 nucleotides read TGTGCCAGCAGCGACCCAACAGCTAACTATGGCTACACCTTC.

This clone came up once. This chain links TRBV6-5 with TRBJ2-1, with D tentatively TRBD1 (6 bases). Germline CDR1 MNHEY, CDR2 SVGAGI. Trimming took 2 bases from V and 6 from J, leaving 14 bases between them. The CDR3 contains 15 residues. DNA of the CDR3: TGTGCCAGCAGTTACGGGACAAGTCACGGCAATGAGCAGTTCTTC. Residues: CASSYGTSHGNEQFF.

This chain links TRBV2 with TRBJ2-7; D tentatively reads TRBD1 or TRBD2 (5 bases each). The CDR3 consists of 15 residues. CDR1 SNHLY and CDR2 FYNNEI come from the germline V gene. V was trimmed by 7 bases and J by 0 bases, leaving 16 bases between them. As DNA, the CDR3 is TGTGCCAGCAACCACTGGCCTGGGGGCTCCTACGAGCAGTACTTC. It codes for CASNHWPGGSYEQYF. Variable domain in full (rest from reference TRBV2 and TRBJ2-7): EPEVTQTPSHQVTQMGQEVILRCVPISNHLYFYWYRQILGQKVEFLVSFYNNEISEKSEIFDDQFSVERPDGSNFTLKIRSTKLEDSAMYFCASNHWPGGSYEQYFGPGTRLTVT.

The rearrangement uses TRBV5-4 and TRBJ2-1; 9 bases are shared with TRBD2. Germline V lookup: CDR1 SGHNT, CDR2 YYREEE (reference sequence). CDR3 length equals 15 residues. Trimming cost V 3 bases and J 6 bases; bases outside gene matches: 7. The CDR3 protein is CASSSSGNRGNEQFF. The DNA for the CDR3 is TGTGCCAGCAGCTCTAGCGGGAACAGGGGCAATGAGCAGTTCTTC.

As for this clone: This probably arose from a read error, given a far larger clone one base away. The chain recombines TRBV18 with TRBJ1-1; no clear D gene. CDR1 and CDR2 from the germline V gene are KGHSH and LQKENI. The CDR3 contains 13 residues. The CDR3 reads CASSLYMWTEAIF. In DNA form, the CDR3 reads TGTGCCAGCTCATTATACATGTGGACTGAAGCTATCTTT.

The table lists this clone with a count of one. V and J are TRBV7-6 and TRBJ2-5; 10 bases map to TRBD2. Per the germline V gene, CDR1 is SGHVS and CDR2 is FNYEAQ. V lost 7 bases to trimming and J lost 12 bases; unmatched junction nucleotides: 11. The length of the CDR3 is 13 residues. For the CDR3, the DNA is TGTGCCAGCACGCGGACTAGCGGAAGTACGGAGTACTTC. Encoded protein: CASTRTSGSTEYF.